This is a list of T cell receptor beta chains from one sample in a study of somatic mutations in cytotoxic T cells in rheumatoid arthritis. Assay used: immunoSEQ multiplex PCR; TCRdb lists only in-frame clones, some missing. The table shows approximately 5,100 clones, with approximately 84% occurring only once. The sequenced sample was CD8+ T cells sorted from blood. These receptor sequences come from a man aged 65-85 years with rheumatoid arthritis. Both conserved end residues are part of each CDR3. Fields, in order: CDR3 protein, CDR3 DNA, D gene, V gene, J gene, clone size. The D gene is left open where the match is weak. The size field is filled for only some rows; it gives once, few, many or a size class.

CDR3aa: CASSEGLATNYEQYF
CDR3nt: TGTGCCAGCAGTGAAGGGCTAGCGACAAACTACGAGCAGTACTTC
d_gene: -
v_gene: TRBV6-1
j_gene: TRBJ2-7
abundance: once

CDR3aa: CASSYSGLPNTEAFF
CDR3nt: TGTGCCAGCAGTTACTCGGGACTCCCGAACACTGAAGCTTTCTTT
d_gene: -
v_gene: TRBV6-5
j_gene: TRBJ1-1
abundance: few

CDR3aa: CASSPDINQPQHF
CDR3nt: TGTGCCAGCAGCCCGGACATTAATCAGCCCCAGCATTTT
d_gene: -
v_gene: TRBV11-2
j_gene: TRBJ1-5
abundance: -

CDR3aa: CASSPGDAPKTQYF
CDR3nt: TGTGCCAGCAGCCCAGGGGACGCCCCGAAGACCCAGTACTTC
d_gene: -
v_gene: TRBV9
j_gene: TRBJ2-5
abundance: -

CDR3aa: CASSQDPGTPDGYTF
CDR3nt: TGCGCCAGCAGCCAAGACCCCGGGACACCCGATGGCTACACCTTC
d_gene: -
v_gene: TRBV4-1
j_gene: TRBJ1-2
abundance: -

CDR3aa: CASSQGLAGESSYNEQFF
CDR3nt: TGCGCCAGCAGCCAAGGACTAGCGGGTGAAAGCTCCTACAATGAGCAGTTCTTC
d_gene: TRBD2
v_gene: TRBV4-1
j_gene: TRBJ2-1
abundance: once

CDR3aa: CASSASGSSYNEQFF
CDR3nt: TGTGCCAGCAGCGCCAGCGGGAGCTCCTACAATGAGCAGTTCTTC
d_gene: TRBD2
v_gene: TRBV9
j_gene: TRBJ2-1
abundance: few

CDR3aa: CASSTGTSGIQETQYF
CDR3nt: TGTGCCAGCAGCACCGGGACTAGCGGAATTCAAGAGACCCAGTACTTC
d_gene: TRBD2
v_gene: TRBV2
j_gene: TRBJ2-5
abundance: -

CDR3aa: CASSYATGENTIYF
CDR3nt: TGTGCCAGCAGTTACGCCACAGGCGAAAACACCATATATTTT
d_gene: -
v_gene: TRBV6-5
j_gene: TRBJ1-3
abundance: large

CDR3aa: CASSHTSGGAADTQYF
CDR3nt: TGCGCCAGCAGCCATACTAGCGGGGGGGCCGCGGATACGCAGTATTTT
d_gene: TRBD2
v_gene: TRBV4-1
j_gene: TRBJ2-3
abundance: -

CDR3aa: CASSAGLARSSYEQYF
CDR3nt: TGTGCCAGCAGTGCCGGACTAGCTCGGAGCTCCTACGAGCAGTACTTC
d_gene: TRBD2
v_gene: TRBV2
j_gene: TRBJ2-7
abundance: -

CDR3aa: CASSPLRQAGNTIYF
CDR3nt: TGTGCCAGCAGTCCCTTAAGACAGGCGGGAAACACCATATATTTT
d_gene: -
v_gene: TRBV27
j_gene: TRBJ1-3
abundance: -

CDR3aa: CASSVGPGGSTDTQYF
CDR3nt: TGTGCCAGCAGCGTAGGCCCGGGCGGGAGCACAGATACGCAGTATTTT
d_gene: -
v_gene: TRBV9
j_gene: TRBJ2-3
abundance: -

CDR3aa: CASSQLWRQFF
CDR3nt: TGTGCCAGCAGCCAACTCTGGAGGCAGTTCTTC
d_gene: -
v_gene: TRBV6-5
j_gene: TRBJ2-1
abundance: -

CDR3aa: CASSLWAGQGARQPQHF
CDR3nt: TGTGCCAGCAGTTTATGGGCCGGACAGGGAGCACGGCAGCCCCAGCATTTT
d_gene: TRBD1
v_gene: TRBV28
j_gene: TRBJ1-5
abundance: few

CDR3aa: CASSSSTGRAQYF
CDR3nt: TGTGCCAGCAGCTCATCGACAGGGCGAGCTCAGTACTTC
d_gene: TRBD1
v_gene: TRBV11-2
j_gene: TRBJ2-4
abundance: -

CDR3aa: CASTPSGPEYNEQFF
CDR3nt: TGCGCCAGCACCCCCAGCGGGCCAGAGTACAATGAGCAGTTCTTC
d_gene: -
v_gene: TRBV4-1
j_gene: TRBJ2-1
abundance: few

CDR3aa: CASRQGSGEQYF
CDR3nt: TGTGCCAGCAGACAGGGAAGCGGCGAGCAGTACTTC
d_gene: -
v_gene: TRBV6-5
j_gene: TRBJ2-7
abundance: -

CDR3aa: CASRGGSGTEAFF
CDR3nt: TGTGCCAGCAGGGGAGGGTCGGGGACTGAAGCTTTCTTT
d_gene: -
v_gene: TRBV2
j_gene: TRBJ1-1
abundance: medium-sized

CDR3aa: CASSLGPGEWNTGELFF
CDR3nt: TGTGCCAGCAGCTTGGGCCCGGGAGAGTGGAACACCGGGGAGCTGTTTTTT
d_gene: -
v_gene: TRBV5-4
j_gene: TRBJ2-2
abundance: once

CDR3aa: CSVRTLSGNTIYF
CDR3nt: TGCAGCGTGAGGACACTCTCTGGAAACACCATATATTTT
d_gene: -
v_gene: TRBV29-1
j_gene: TRBJ1-3
abundance: -

CDR3aa: CASSYSPQGNGYTF
CDR3nt: TGTGCCAGCAGTTACTCCCCACAGGGGAATGGCTACACCTTC
d_gene: TRBD1
v_gene: TRBV6-6
j_gene: TRBJ1-2
abundance: -

CDR3aa: CASSGVTGYSPLHF
CDR3nt: TGTGCCAGCTCGGGGGTTACGGGGTATTCACCCCTCCACTTT
d_gene: -
v_gene: TRBV6-5
j_gene: TRBJ1-6
abundance: -

CDR3aa: CASSAGTGVGNQPQHF
CDR3nt: TGCGCCTCGTCCGCCGGGACAGGGGTGGGAAATCAGCCCCAGCATTTT
d_gene: TRBD1
v_gene: TRBV5-1
j_gene: TRBJ1-5
abundance: once

CDR3aa: CASSLEPGYITEAFF
CDR3nt: TGTGCCAGCAGCTTAGAGCCAGGGTATATTACTGAAGCTTTCTTT
d_gene: -
v_gene: TRBV11-2
j_gene: TRBJ1-1
abundance: -

CDR3aa: CASSGDGRGVWGGHNEQFF
CDR3nt: TGTGCCAGCAGTGGGGATGGGCGTGGGGTCTGGGGGGGCCACAATGAGCAGTTCTTC
d_gene: -
v_gene: TRBV6-1
j_gene: TRBJ2-1
abundance: few

CDR3aa: CASSLAGLGAIEQFF
CDR3nt: TGTGCCAGCAGCCTAGCGGGGCTGGGGGCCATTGAGCAGTTCTTC
d_gene: TRBD2
v_gene: TRBV16
j_gene: TRBJ2-1
abundance: -

CDR3aa: CSVTDSPYEQYF
CDR3nt: TGCAGCGTCACGGACTCCCCCTACGAGCAGTACTTC
d_gene: -
v_gene: TRBV29-1
j_gene: TRBJ2-7
abundance: -

CDR3aa: CASRNAGPSYNSPLHF
CDR3nt: TGCGCCAGCAGGAACGCAGGGCCCTCCTATAATTCACCCCTCCACTTT
d_gene: -
v_gene: TRBV4-1
j_gene: TRBJ1-6
abundance: -

CDR3aa: CASSQASGRAYNEQFF
CDR3nt: TGTGCCAGCAGCCAAGCCAGCGGGAGAGCCTACAATGAGCAGTTCTTC
d_gene: TRBD2
v_gene: TRBV14
j_gene: TRBJ2-1
abundance: -

CDR3aa: CASSADNEQFF
CDR3nt: TGTGCCAGCAGCGCCGACAATGAGCAGTTCTTC
d_gene: -
v_gene: TRBV9
j_gene: TRBJ2-1
abundance: -

CDR3aa: CASSLGTSGSWVEQFF
CDR3nt: TGTGCCAGCAGCTTAGGGACTAGCGGGAGCTGGGTTGAGCAGTTCTTC
d_gene: TRBD2
v_gene: TRBV7-9
j_gene: TRBJ2-1
abundance: -

CDR3aa: CASSLEGLGSPLHF
CDR3nt: TGTGCCAGCAGCTTAGAGGGGTTGGGTTCACCCCTCCACTTT
d_gene: -
v_gene: TRBV7-9
j_gene: TRBJ1-6
abundance: few

CDR3aa: CASSLVAVDEKLFF
CDR3nt: TGTGCCAGCAGCTTAGTGGCAGTGGATGAAAAACTGTTTTTT
d_gene: -
v_gene: TRBV11-3
j_gene: TRBJ1-4
abundance: few

CDR3aa: CASSIGQIEGYTF
CDR3nt: TGTGCCAGTAGTATAGGACAGATCGAGGGCTACACCTTC
d_gene: -
v_gene: TRBV19
j_gene: TRBJ1-2
abundance: -

CDR3aa: CAWSFGMNTEAFF
CDR3nt: TGTGCCTGGAGTTTCGGGATGAACACTGAAGCTTTCTTT
d_gene: -
v_gene: TRBV30
j_gene: TRBJ1-1
abundance: -

CDR3aa: CSVEAKQGYNEQFF
CDR3nt: TGCAGCGTTGAAGCAAAGCAGGGGTACAATGAGCAGTTCTTC
d_gene: -
v_gene: TRBV29-1
j_gene: TRBJ2-1
abundance: -